These 22 T cell receptor beta chains share one sample of origin, sequenced in a study of T cells in Graves' hyperthyroidism and ophthalmopathy. What was amplified from RNA transcripts were TCR beta CDR3 regions. RT-PCR in the first round (using the HTBI primer set) targeted the TCR CDR3. Each CDR3 protein is one row after TCRdb ran MiXCR on the multiplex PCR reads. The table has 360,000 or so distinct CDR3 sequences, approximately 19% seen once; the top ten hold around 4%. Sequencing was carried out using blood. These TCRs come from a woman aged 18-29 years with Graves' hyperthyroidism.

This clonotype was seen at least ten times. The chain couples TRBV7-3 to TRBJ2-7; possible D gene TRBD1, 6 bases. This CDR3 spans 13 amino acids. The V and J ends lost 9 bases and 2 bases respectively, with 14 bases between them. Germline values: CDR1 SGHTA, CDR2 FQGTGA. CDR3 sequence (DNA): TGTGCCAGTTCGACAGGAGGTGCCTACGAGCAGTACTTC. The encoded protein is CASSTGGAYEQYF.

The chain recombines TRBV24-1 with TRBJ2-7; 8 positions agree with TRBD1. Germline CDR1 reads KGHDR; CDR2 reads SFDVKD. V lost 9 bases to trimming and J lost 1 base; unmatched junction nucleotides: 4. This CDR3 is built from 13 residues. CDR3 region: CATGRTGSYEQYF. The CDR3 DNA sequence: TGTGCCACCGGACGGACAGGGTCCTACGAGCAGTACTTC.

The V call is TRBV10-3, the J call TRBJ2-5; D might be TRBD1 (5 bases). Trimming cost V 10 bases and J 3 bases, with 9 bases left between them. Per germline, CDR1 ENHRY and CDR2 SYGVKD. This CDR3 region has 11 residues. The CDR3 DNA sequence: TGTGCCACGGCGACAGAAGAGACCCAGTACTTC. Protein product: CATATEETQYF.

V usage is TRBV5-1 and J usage is TRBJ1-6; no clear D gene. Looked up from germline, CDR1 is SGHRS and CDR2 is YFSETQ. This CDR3 has 15 residues. Trimming removed 4 bases at V and 11 bases at J, with 19 bases between. In DNA, the CDR3 is TGCGCCAGCAGCCCGGAGGAGACTTGGACGGCACCCCTCCACTTT. It codes for CASSPEETWTAPLHF.

This clonotype was observed many times. The rearrangement uses TRBV9 and TRBJ2-5; D gene unclear. The CDR3 sequence is 14 residues long. V was shortened by 4 bases and J by 3 bases, with 13 bases between the two germline ends. Germline V gives CDR1 SGDLS, CDR2 YYNGEE. The CDR3 loop is CASSPHELEETQYF. DNA for the CDR3: TGTGCCAGCAGCCCCCACGAACTCGAAGAGACCCAGTACTTC.

This sequence joins TRBV19 and TRBJ1-2, with D perhaps TRBD1 (6 bases). This CDR3 spans 14 amino acids. Germline lookup yields CDR1 LNHDA and CDR2 SQIVND (reference sequence). V dropped 5 bases and J dropped 5 bases, with 15 bases sitting between them. The CDR3 DNA sequence: TGTGCCAGTAGTCACCGGCAGGGGAGGTATGGCTACACCTTC. It yields the protein CASSHRQGRYGYTF.

This clonotype was detected ten times or more. The J gene is TRBJ1-2, the V gene TRBV10-3; D unresolved. The germline V gene encodes CDR1 ENHRY and CDR2 SYGVKD. The CDR3 has 14 residues. Trimming removed 7 bases at V and 1 base at J, with 13 bases between. The CDR3 sequence is CAINSEGLNYGYTF. In DNA, the CDR3 is TGTGCCATCAACTCCGAAGGGCTTAACTATGGCTACACCTTC.

At least ten counts were recorded for this clonotype. V and J are TRBV5-5 and TRBJ1-2, with 9 bases matching TRBD1. Germline assignment: CDR1 SGHKS and CDR2 YYEKEE (reference sequence). J gave up 2 bases and V 2 bases, and 4 bases lay outside the gene matches. The CDR3 consists of 15 residues. The CDR3 DNA is TGTGCCAGCAGCTTCTGGGACAGGGACAACTATGGCTACACCTTC. It codes for CASSFWDRDNYGYTF.

The CDR3: CASSGRGRKFYEQYF. For the CDR3, the DNA is TGTGCCAGCAGTGGCAGGGGGCGCAAGTTCTACGAGCAGTACTTC. The gene calls are TRBV6-1 and TRBJ2-7; TRBD1 matches at 8 bases. Trimming removed 4 bases from V and 3 bases from J; junction bases left unmatched: 8. The CDR3 totals 15 residues. Germline V gene sequence: CDR1 MNHNS, CDR2 SASEGT.

There are many counts of this clonotype. This rearrangement joins TRBV11-2 to TRBJ2-5, with D uncertain. Germline V gene data show CDR1 as SGHAT and CDR2 as FQNNGV. Trimming left V 6 bases short and J 0 bases short, with 5 bases between. The CDR3 length is 12 residues. Here the CDR3 reads CASSYDQETQYF. The CDR3 region has the DNA TGTGCCAGCAGTTATGACCAAGAGACCCAGTACTTC.

This clonotype was counted at least ten times. The chain is built from TRBV6-1 and TRBJ2-7; 8 bases fit TRBD1. Losses at the gene ends were 6 bases for V and 5 bases for J; bases not matched to a gene: 15. Looked up from germline, CDR1 is MNHNS and CDR2 is SASEGT. This CDR3 has 16 residues. The CDR3 nucleotides are TGTGCCAGCAGACCCAATGACAGGGGAAAAACGCACGAGCAGTACTTC. Protein: CASRPNDRGKTHEQYF.

This clonotype was observed many times. The chain is built from TRBV5-1 and TRBJ2-5; D is tentatively TRBD1 or TRBD2 (5 bases each). The germline gives CDR1 SGHRS, CDR2 YFSETQ. Trimming removed 2 bases from V and 4 bases from J, with 12 bases in between. The CDR3 covers 14 residues. CDR3 protein: CASSFVGEGETQYF. The CDR3 nucleotides read TGCGCCAGCAGCTTCGTGGGGGAAGGAGAGACCCAGTACTTC. The full variable domain, its missing parts supplied by reference TRBV5-1 and TRBJ2-5, is KAGVTQTPRYLIKTRGQQVTLSCSPISGHRSVSWYQQTPGQGLQFLFEYFSETQRNKGNFPGRFSGRQFSNSRSEMNVSTLELGDSALYLCASSFVGEGETQYFGPGTRLLVL.

This clonotype has a count of ten or more. The V gene is TRBV6-1, the J gene TRBJ2-6; D gene uncertain. The V end was cut by 4 bases, the J end by 0 bases, with 4 bases between. The CDR3 extends over 14 amino acids. CDR1 is MNHNS and CDR2 is SASEGT in the germline V gene. CDR3 nucleotide sequence: TGTGCCAGCAGTGCCACCTCTGGGGCCAACGTCCTGACTTTC. It codes for CASSATSGANVLTF.

This clonotype was seen ten or more times. This chain links TRBV19 with TRBJ1-2, with D hard to call. Germline lookup yields CDR1 LNHDA and CDR2 SQIVND (reference sequence). This CDR3 has 12 amino acids. V was pared by 6 bases and J by 3 bases, with 8 bases between. In nucleotides, the CDR3 is TGTGCCAGTAGCCTGAAGGACTATGGCTACACCTTC. Protein sequence: CASSLKDYGYTF.

Ten or more counts support this clonotype. The chain recombines TRBV2 with TRBJ2-7, with D perhaps TRBD2 (5 bases). The V gene lost 4 bases and the J gene lost 4 bases, with 14 bases spanning the gap. This CDR3 region has 14 residues. Germline V gene data show CDR1 as SNHLY and CDR2 as FYNNEI. DNA for the CDR3: TGTGCCAGCAGTGGGTCCGGGCGCGGGTACGAGCAGTACTTC. As protein: CASSGSGRGYEQYF.

The chain uses TRBV6-5 and TRBJ1-6, with TRBD1 matching 8 bases. CDR1 MNHEY and CDR2 SVGAGI come from the germline V gene. V dropped 0 bases and J dropped 7; count of bases not matched to a gene: 5. CDR3 length: 16 amino acids. The CDR3: CASSYSGQAWNSPLHF. CDR3 coding DNA: TGTGCCAGCAGTTACTCGGGACAGGCTTGGAATTCACCCCTCCACTTT.

This clonotype was counted ten times or more. This chain connects TRBV10-3 to TRBJ1-6; 7 bases are shared with TRBD1. The CDR3 covers 15 residues. Germline CDR1 ENHRY, CDR2 SYGVKD. J lost 2 bases, V lost 6 bases, and 4 bases had no gene match. The CDR3 nucleotides read TGTGCCATCAGGACAGGGTGTCCCTATAATTCACCCCTCCACTTT. This sequence encodes CAIRTGCPYNSPLHF.

Points on this clonotype: The junction differs from germline at one of its ends, possibly a read error. The gene calls are TRBV7-8 and TRBJ2-2; weak D call: TRBD2 (5 bases). The CDR3 is 16 residues long. Germline V gives CDR1 SGHVS, CDR2 FQNEAQ. CDR3 sequence reads: CASSHLGAIGNGDLFF. The DNA for the CDR3 is TGTGCCAGCAGCCACTTGGGAGCTATCGGGAACGGGGATCTGTTTTTT. Supplemented by reference TRBV7-8 and TRBJ2-2, the full variable domain reads GAGVSQSPRYKVAKRGQDVALRCDPISGHVSLFWYQQALGQGPEFLTYFQNEAQLDKSGLPSDRFFAERPEGSVSTLKIQRTQQEDSAVYLCASSHLGAIGNGDLFFGEGSRLTVL.

This sequence joins TRBV7-9 and TRBJ1-2; D call uncertain. The V gene's germline CDR1 is SEHNR and CDR2 FQNEAQ (reference sequence). This CDR3 contains 14 residues. Trimming took 4 bases from V and 7 from J, leaving 16 bases between them. In DNA form, the CDR3 reads TGTGCCAGCAGCTCGGACGGCCCCATCATTGGCTACACCTTC. It yields the protein CASSSDGPIIGYTF.

In this sample, this clonotype turned up many times. The chain carries TRBV29-1 and TRBJ2-7, with 8 bases identical to TRBD1. Germline-derived CDR1 and CDR2 are SQVTM and ANQGSEA. The trim removed 4 bases at V and 2 bases at J, leaving 7 bases unmatched. There are 14 residues in the CDR3. CDR3 loop: CSVATQGGTYEQYF. DNA for the CDR3: TGCAGCGTTGCGACACAGGGGGGAACCTACGAGCAGTACTTC.

In its sample, this clonotype was seen many times. The genes are TRBV28 and TRBJ1-2; D unresolved. The CDR3 consists of 12 residues. V dropped 6 bases and J dropped 6 bases, with 11 bases sitting between them. Germline CDR1 and CDR2: MDHEN and SYDVKM. The DNA of the CDR3 is TGTGCCAGCAGGGAGTTTTTAGATGGCTACACCTTC. As protein: CASREFLDGYTF.

This clonotype was observed a few times. The gene calls are TRBV19 and TRBJ1-1, with no clear D. The CDR3 loop spans 12 amino acids. Trimming removed 7 bases from V and 5 bases from J, with 11 bases in between. Per the germline V gene, CDR1 is LNHDA and CDR2 is SQIVND (reference sequence). This CDR3 is CASKGLGTEAFF. The CDR3 coding sequence is TGTGCCAGTAAGGGCCTGGGGACTGAAGCTTTCTTT. The full variable domain, rest sourced from reference TRBV19 and TRBJ1-1, is DGGITQSPKYLFRKEGQNVTLSCEQNLNHDAMYWYRQDPGQGLRLIYYSQIVNDFQKGDIAEGYSVSREKKESFPLTVTSAQKNPTAFYLCASKGLGTEAFFGQGTRLTVV.